The 27 T cell receptor beta chains presented below share a single source sample, sequenced in a study of blood T cell repertoires in COVID-19. The table came from immunoSEQ multiplex PCR; TCRdb's copy has only in-frame clones and leaves some out. The table includes tens of thousands of clones, roughly nine tenths detected once. Source material: peripheral blood. The origin of the receptors is a man in his fifties or sixties with acute or convalescent COVID-19.

The rearrangement joins TRBV6-2 or TRBV6-3 to TRBJ1-1; TRBD1 matches 10 bases. This CDR3 spans 13 amino acids. Trimming cost V 6 bases and J 12 bases; bases outside gene matches: 10. Germline lookup yields CDR1 MNHEY and CDR2 SVGEGT. This CDR3 reads CASSNPGQGWTFF. CDR3 in DNA: TGTGCCAGCAGCAATCCGGGACAGGGGTGGACTTTCTTT.

The chain recombines TRBV5-6 with TRBJ2-1; the D is unclear. This CDR3 region has 16 residues. Per the germline V gene, CDR1 is SGHDT and CDR2 is YYEEEE. Trimming took 1 base from V and 7 from J, leaving 18 bases between them. As DNA, the CDR3 is TGTGCCAGCAGCTTGTCAGAGCCCTGGGCCCTAAATGAGCAGTTCTTC. Translating gives CASSLSEPWALNEQFF.

This chain uses TRBV28 with TRBJ1-5; weak D call: TRBD1 (5 bases). Trimming shortened V by 5 bases and J by 3 bases, and 11 bases separated the two germline ends. Germline V lookup: CDR1 MDHEN, CDR2 SYDVKM. The CDR3 sequence is 14 residues long. The DNA for the CDR3 is TGTGCCAGCAGTCCGACAGCATTCAATCAGCCCCAGCATTTT. Residues: CASSPTAFNQPQHF.

This rearrangement joins TRBV15 to TRBJ2-7; perhaps TRBD1 as D (6 bases). The CDR3 length is 14 residues. Germline V gene lookup returns CDR1 LNHNV and CDR2 YYDKDF (reference sequence). Deletions cut 0 bases from V and 2 bases from J, with 8 bases between. The CDR3 DNA reads as TGTGCCACCAGCAGAGAGCAGGGGACCTACGAGCAGTACTTC. As protein: CATSREQGTYEQYF.

The chain is built from TRBV7-2 and TRBJ2-5; D might be TRBD2 (6 bases). Germline V gene data show CDR1 as SGHTA and CDR2 as FQGNSA. The CDR3 extends over 15 amino acids. Trimming took off 5 bases at V and 5 bases at J, with 18 bases between the two ends. CDR3 coding DNA: TGTGCCAGCAGCCTCCCTGTTGGGGGGTTGGAGACCCAGTACTTC. Residues: CASSLPVGGLETQYF.

The chain recombines TRBV5-5 with TRBJ2-2; D unresolved. The V gene's germline CDR1 is SGHKS and CDR2 YYEKEE (reference sequence). The CDR3 runs 15 residues. V dropped 2 bases and J dropped 0 bases, with 8 bases sitting between them. The CDR3 DNA sequence: TGTGCCAGCAGCTTAACTATCCCGAACACCGGGGAGCTGTTTTTT. Translating gives CASSLTIPNTGELFF.

The V gene is TRBV9, the J gene TRBJ1-6, with TRBD1 matching 8 bases. This CDR3 comprises 21 residues. V dropped 1 base and J dropped 0; count of bases not matched to a gene: 15. Germline V lookup: CDR1 SGDLS, CDR2 YYNGEE. The CDR3 nucleotides read TGTGCCAGCAGCGTAATAAAGTCTAGGGACAGGACGAGCTCCTATAATTCACCCCTCCACTTT. Translated: CASSVIKSRDRTSSYNSPLHF.

The V gene is TRBV5-4, the J gene TRBJ2-1; 12 bases agree with TRBD2. The CDR3 sequence is 16 residues long. Germline CDR1 reads SGHNT; CDR2 reads YYREEE (reference sequence). V was clipped by 4 bases and J by 4 bases; unmatched bases: 6. CDR3 protein: CASSPPTSGRYNEQFF. CDR3 bases: TGTGCCAGCAGCCCTCCCACTAGCGGGAGGTACAATGAGCAGTTCTTC.

V usage is TRBV7-3 and J usage is TRBJ1-5; a weak D match, TRBD1 (6 bases). Germline V CDR1 and CDR2: SGHTA, FQGTGA. The CDR3 is 15 amino acids. Trimming took off 6 bases at V and 0 bases at J, with 12 bases between the two ends. CDR3 coding DNA: TGTGCCAGCAGGGCCGACAGGATTAGCAATCAGCCCCAGCATTTT. Amino acids: CASRADRISNQPQHF.

This clone appeared a single time. The V and J genes are TRBV6-5 and TRBJ2-5; 7 bases fit TRBD1. The CDR3 runs to 15 residues. J was trimmed by 5 bases and V by 8 bases; bases with no gene match: 14. CDR1 is MNHEY and CDR2 is SVGAGI in the germline V gene. The CDR3, as DNA: TGTGCCAGCCGGGAAACGACAGGGATCGGTGAGACCCAGTACTTC. Translating gives CASRETTGIGETQYF.

The chain employs TRBV3-1 (or the pseudogene TRBV3-2) and TRBJ2-7; 9 nucleotides line up with TRBD1. Unmatched junction bases numbered 10, after V lost 0 bases and J lost 4 bases. The CDR3 totals 17 residues. Looked up from germline, CDR1 is LGHDT and CDR2 is YNNKEL (reference sequence). The CDR3 DNA reads TGTGCCAGCAGCCAAGATCATTGGACAGGGGTTACATACGAGCAGTACGTC. It translates to CASSQDHWTGVTYEQYV.

The CDR3 DNA is TGCGCCAGCAGCTGGGCAGCCCAAGAGACCCAGTACTTC. Translating it yields CASSWAAQETQYF. This chain joins TRBV5-1 and TRBJ2-5, with unresolved D. CDR3 length: 13 amino acids. Trimming stripped 3 bases from V and 1 base from J, with 7 bases between. The germline gives CDR1 SGHRS, CDR2 YFSETQ. Full variable domain (missing parts from reference TRBV5-1 and TRBJ2-5): KAGVTQTPRYLIKTRGQQVTLSCSPISGHRSVSWYQQTPGQGLQFLFEYFSETQRNKGNFPGRFSGRQFSNSRSEMNVSTLELGDSALYLCASSWAAQETQYFGPGTRLLVL.

The chain has TRBV3-1 (or the pseudogene TRBV3-2) and TRBJ2-2, with 12 bases identical to TRBD2. Trimming at V came to 3 bases and at J to 2 bases, leaving 4 bases not matched to a gene. This CDR3 is 17 amino acids long. Germline lookup yields CDR1 LGHDT and CDR2 YNNKEL (reference sequence). The CDR3 loop is CASSHPSGRVNTGELFF. The DNA for the CDR3 is TGTGCCAGCAGCCACCCTAGCGGGAGGGTTAACACCGGGGAGCTGTTTTTT.

This chain connects TRBV7-3 to TRBJ1-1, with D tentatively TRBD1 (6 bases). CDR1 is SGHTA and CDR2 is FQGTGA in the germline V gene. CDR3 length: 13 amino acids. V lost 4 bases to trimming and J lost 3 bases, with 9 bases between them. This CDR3 reads CASSYNRDTEAFF. In nucleotides, the CDR3 is TGTGCCAGCAGCTACAACAGGGACACTGAAGCTTTCTTT.

This rearrangement joins TRBV12-3 or TRBV12-4 to TRBJ1-5, with no clear D. V lost 1 base to trimming and J lost 7 bases, with 5 bases between them. The CDR3 consists of 12 residues. The CDR3 nucleotides read TGTGCCAGCAGTTTAGGCGGCCAGCCCCAGCATTTT. This encodes CASSLGGQPQHF.

The chain is built from TRBV30 and TRBJ2-7; D is uncertain. This CDR3 has 13 amino acids. The V end was cut by 2 bases, the J end by 3 bases, with 11 bases between. CDR1 is GTSNPN, CDR2 SVGIG, per germline (reference sequence). The CDR3 sequence: CAWSTGYIYEQYV. CDR3 DNA: TGTGCCTGGAGTACCGGGTACATCTACGAGCAGTACGTC.

The V and J genes are TRBV7-9 and TRBJ2-5; D may be TRBD1 (8 bases). The CDR3 consists of 14 residues. V gave up 4 bases and J gave up 5 bases, with 14 bases separating them. The germline V gene encodes CDR1 SEHNR and CDR2 FQNEAQ (reference sequence). CDR3 amino acids: CASSYGQGGETQYF. As DNA, the CDR3 is TGTGCCAGCAGCTATGGACAGGGAGGGGAGACCCAGTACTTC.

This clone was detected only once. V is TRBV19 and J is TRBJ1-5; 7 nucleotides align to TRBD1. The CDR3 is 16 residues long. The V segment lost 2 bases and the J segment 4 bases; nucleotides outside the gene matches: 8. CDR1 LNHDA and CDR2 SQIVND come from the germline V gene (reference sequence). Written as DNA, the CDR3 is TGTGCCAGTAGTATACCCCGGACAGGCGGTAATCAGCCCCAGCATTTT. Its protein product is CASSIPRTGGNQPQHF.

The chain has TRBV18 and TRBJ1-5; tentative D call: TRBD1 (5 bases). CDR1 is KGHSH and CDR2 is LQKENI in the germline V gene. This CDR3 has 15 residues. V was cut by 2 bases and J by 2 bases, with 10 bases left in between. DNA for the CDR3: TGTGCCAGCTCACCAGGCGGGGGAGGCAATCAGCCCCAGCATTTT. It specifies CASSPGGGGNQPQHF.

The V and J genes are TRBV28 and TRBJ1-4; D is perhaps TRBD1 (6 bases). V gave up 5 bases and J gave up 0 bases, with 10 bases separating them. In germline, CDR1 is MDHEN, CDR2 SYDVKM. The CDR3 consists of 15 residues. This CDR3 reads CASSPAGATNEKLFF. The CDR3 nucleotides are TGTGCCAGCAGTCCAGCAGGGGCAACTAATGAAAAACTGTTTTTT.

V gene TRBV29-1 combines with J gene TRBJ2-1; 7 nucleotides match TRBD2. The trim removed 4 bases at V and 6 bases at J, leaving 6 bases unmatched. The germline gives CDR1 SQVTM, CDR2 ANQGSEA. CDR3 size: 13 residues. DNA of the CDR3: TGCAGCGTTGGCTCGGGAGGCCCCAATGAGCAGTTCTTC. Translated, it gives CSVGSGGPNEQFF.

The chain carries TRBV7-6 and TRBJ2-5; 9 bases agree with TRBD2. The V and J ends lost 4 bases and 5 bases, in that order; junction bases with no gene match: 8. The CDR3 loop spans 15 amino acids. Germline lookup yields CDR1 SGHVS and CDR2 FNYEAQ. The DNA of the CDR3 is TGTGCCAGCAGCTCTGGCGGGGGGGCCGGTGAGACCCAGTACTTC. Amino acid sequence: CASSSGGGAGETQYF.

The V and J genes are TRBV14 and TRBJ2-1; 7 bases map to TRBD1. Germline values: CDR1 SGHDN, CDR2 FVKESK. This CDR3 region has 16 residues. Unmatched junction bases numbered 12, after V lost 4 bases and J lost 6 bases. As DNA, the CDR3 is TGTGCCAGCAGCCCCCGGCACAGGGGAAGGGGCAATGAGCAGTTCTTC. Translation gives CASSPRHRGRGNEQFF.

The chain joins TRBV2 to TRBJ2-3; TRBD2 is a possible D gene (5 bases). There are 16 residues in the CDR3. The V end lost 0 bases, the J end lost 1 base, and 11 bases lay between the germline ends. Germline V gene sequence: CDR1 SNHLY, CDR2 FYNNEI. Here the CDR3 DNA reads TGTGCCAGCAGTGAAGCGCGAGGGCTGGGCACAGATACGCAGTATTTT. Amino acids: CASSEARGLGTDTQYF.

CDR3 DNA: TGTGCCAGCAGTGCACCGGGACAGGGGCTCATGAACACTGAAGCTTTCTTT. Amino acids: CASSAPGQGLMNTEAFF. The rearrangement joins TRBV6-1 to TRBJ1-1, with 10 bases lining up with TRBD1. Germline V CDR1 and CDR2: MNHNS, SASEGT. The CDR3 is 17 amino acids. V lost 4 bases to trimming and J lost 0 bases; unmatched junction nucleotides: 8.

The chain is built from TRBV5-6 and TRBJ2-2; D is unresolved. CDR3 length: 16 amino acids. Germline V CDR1 and CDR2: SGHDT, YYEEEE. Deletions cut 3 bases from V and 4 bases from J, with 16 bases between. As DNA, the CDR3 is TGTGCCAGCAGCTCCCGCCTACCTCGTGTCACCGGGGAGCTGTTTTTT. Amino acid sequence: CASSSRLPRVTGELFF.

The rearrangement uses TRBV6-5 and TRBJ2-5, with D perhaps TRBD1 (6 bases). This CDR3 contains 16 residues. Between the trimmed V and J ends, which lost 0 bases and 5 bases, there was a span of 16 bases. The germline V gene has CDR1 MNHEY and CDR2 SVGAGI. CDR3 residues: CASSYSGRGAEETQYF. For the CDR3, the DNA is TGTGCCAGCAGTTACTCGGGCAGGGGCGCGGAGGAGACCCAGTACTTC.